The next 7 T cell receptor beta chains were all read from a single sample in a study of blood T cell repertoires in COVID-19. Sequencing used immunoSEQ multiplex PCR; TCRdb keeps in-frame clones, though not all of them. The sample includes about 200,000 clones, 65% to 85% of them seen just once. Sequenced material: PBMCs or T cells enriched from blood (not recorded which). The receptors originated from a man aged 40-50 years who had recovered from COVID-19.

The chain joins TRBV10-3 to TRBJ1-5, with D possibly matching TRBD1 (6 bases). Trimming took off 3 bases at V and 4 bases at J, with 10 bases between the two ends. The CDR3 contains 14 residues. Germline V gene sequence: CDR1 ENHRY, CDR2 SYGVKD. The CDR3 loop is CAISDLGANQPQHF. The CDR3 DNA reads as TGTGCCATCAGTGACTTGGGGGCGAATCAGCCCCAGCATTTT.

In nucleotides, the CDR3 is TGTGCCAGCAGTGAAAAAGGTCCCGGTGAGGCCCAGTACTTC. This translates into CASSEKGPGEAQYF. This chain joins TRBV2 and TRBJ2-5; D gene uncertain. The CDR3 length is 14 residues. Germline lookup yields CDR1 SNHLY and CDR2 FYNNEI. V was clipped by 2 bases and J by 9 bases, with 16 bases between them.

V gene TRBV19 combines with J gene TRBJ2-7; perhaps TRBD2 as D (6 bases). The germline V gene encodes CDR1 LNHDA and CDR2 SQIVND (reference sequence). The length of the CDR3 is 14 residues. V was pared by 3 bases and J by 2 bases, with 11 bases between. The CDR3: CASSIPGRPYEQYF. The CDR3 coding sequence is TGTGCCAGTAGTATCCCCGGGAGACCCTACGAGCAGTACTTC.

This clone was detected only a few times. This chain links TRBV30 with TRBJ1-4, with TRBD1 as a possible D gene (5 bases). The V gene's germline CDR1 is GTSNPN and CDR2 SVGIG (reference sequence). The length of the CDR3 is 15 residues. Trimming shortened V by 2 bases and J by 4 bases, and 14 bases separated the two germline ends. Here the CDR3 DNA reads TGTGCCTGGAGTCGTGGTGACAGCGATAATGAAAAACTGTTTTTT. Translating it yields CAWSRGDSDNEKLFF.

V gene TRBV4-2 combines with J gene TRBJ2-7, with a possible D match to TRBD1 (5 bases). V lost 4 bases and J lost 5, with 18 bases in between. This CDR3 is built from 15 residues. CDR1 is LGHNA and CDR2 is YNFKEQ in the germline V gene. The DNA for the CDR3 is TGTGCCAGCAGCCGTCAATATCAGGGTACCCACGAGCAGTACTTC. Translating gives CASSRQYQGTHEQYF.

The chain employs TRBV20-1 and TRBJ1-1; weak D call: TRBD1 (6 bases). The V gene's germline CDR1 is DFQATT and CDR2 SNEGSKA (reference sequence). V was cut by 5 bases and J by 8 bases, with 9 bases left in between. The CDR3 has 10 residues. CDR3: CSAPGTEAFF. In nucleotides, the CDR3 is TGCAGTGCTCCCGGGACAGAAGCTTTCTTT.

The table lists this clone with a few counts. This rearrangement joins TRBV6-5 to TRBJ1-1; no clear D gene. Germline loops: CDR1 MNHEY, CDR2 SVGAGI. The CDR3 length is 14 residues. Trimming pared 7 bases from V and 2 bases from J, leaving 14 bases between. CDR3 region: CASNFGLHNTEAFF. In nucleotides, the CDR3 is TGTGCCAGCAACTTCGGGTTACACAACACTGAAGCTTTCTTT.